One and the same sample provided the 19 T cell receptor beta chains below, sequenced in a study of tumor and adjacent non-tumor tissue in lung cancer. The template was RNA from unsorted bulk tissue. This non-tumor lung sample came from over 3 cm beyond the tumor edge. A modified ARM-PCR protocol with three rounds of nested PCR amplified TCRbeta. Via MiXCR, TCRdb re-called the multiplex PCR reads, giving one row per CDR3 protein. The sample consists of 90,000 to 100,000 distinct CDR3 sequences, 80% of them appearing once. What was sequenced was distant non-tumor lung tissue. The receptors come from a man in his fifties or sixties with small cell lung cancer.

Turning to this clonotype: One end of the junction does not line up with germline, which may come from a read error. The V call is TRBV28, the J call TRBJ2-7; TRBD1 might be the D (6 bases). Per the germline V gene, CDR1 is MDHEN and CDR2 is SYDVKM. The CDR3 has 16 residues. The CDR3 reads CASSQEGRDMAYEQYF. The CDR3 nucleotides read TGTGCCAGCAGTCAGGAAGGTCGGGACATGGCCTACGAGCAGTATTTC.

The sample holds a few counts of this clonotype. One base away lies a much larger clone, so this may be a sequencing read error. The chain is built from TRBV13 and TRBJ2-6, with TRBD1 as a possible D gene (6 bases). The CDR3 sequence is 16 residues long. The V end was cut by 7 bases, the J end by 2 bases, with 15 bases between. Looked up from germline, CDR1 is PRHDT and CDR2 is FYEKMQ (reference sequence). The DNA for the CDR3 is TGTGCCAGCAACTCCAGGGGAGTGGCTGGGGCCAACGTCCTGACTTTC. Its translation is CASNSRGVAGANVLTF.

Concerning this clonotype itself: Possible read error: a much larger clone is one base away. The CDR3 region has the DNA TGCGCCATCAAGGTGGGACAAGCGTACAATGAGCAGTTCTTC. Translated, it gives CAIKVGQAYNEQFF. The chain is built from TRBV4-1 and TRBJ2-1; D is perhaps TRBD1 (6 bases). CDR3 length: 14 amino acids. The V end lost 10 bases, the J end lost 4 bases, and 17 bases lay between the germline ends. CDR1 is MGHRA and CDR2 is YSYEKL in the germline V gene.

This clonotype was recorded many times. The chain couples TRBV5-1 to TRBJ2-4; D is undetermined. Germline assignment: CDR1 SGHRS and CDR2 YFSETQ. Trimming took 0 bases from V and 10 from J, leaving 17 bases between them. The CDR3 has 15 amino acids. For the CDR3, the DNA is TGCGCCAGCAGCTTGGTCGTCAGACGAGTTTGGATTCAGTACTTC. Its translation is CASSLVVRRVWIQYF.

This clonotype was seen many times. This chain joins TRBV6-1 and TRBJ1-4; the D gene is possibly TRBD1 (5 bases). This CDR3 is built from 16 residues. V lost 3 bases, J lost 8 bases, and 19 bases lay in between. Germline CDR1 reads MNHNS; CDR2 reads SASEGT. The CDR3 nucleotides are TGTGCCAGCAGTGATCCCCCAAGGGGCTTCGGGGAAAAACTGTTTTTT. It specifies CASSDPPRGFGEKLFF.

The rearrangement links TRBV19 to TRBJ2-1; TRBD2 is a possible D gene (6 bases). The ends were cut back, 10 bases at V and 7 bases at J, with 26 bases in the middle. Germline values: CDR1 LNHDA, CDR2 SQIVND (reference sequence). CDR3 length: 16 amino acids. For the CDR3, the DNA is TGTGCCACCCTAGCTGGGGGGAGGTCAATGTGGAATGAGCAGTTCTTC. Amino acids: CATLAGGRSMWNEQFF.

This chain connects TRBV29-1 to TRBJ2-2, with 8 bases that match TRBD2. CDR3 length: 15 amino acids. CDR1 is SQVTM, CDR2 ANQGSEA, per germline. V was pared by 3 bases and J by 7 bases, with 10 bases of the junction left unmatched. CDR3 region: CSVDVTGGWIGELFF. In DNA, the CDR3 is TGCAGCGTTGATGTGACGGGAGGGTGGATCGGGGAGCTGTTTTTT.

The chain uses TRBV12-3 or TRBV12-4 and TRBJ2-2; 7 nucleotides match TRBD2. Trimming cost V 7 bases and J 7 bases; bases outside gene matches: 9. This CDR3 spans 14 amino acids. As DNA, the CDR3 is TGTGCCAGCACTCGCACGGGGGGAGGCGGGGAGCTGTTTTTT. Translating it yields CASTRTGGGGELFF.

The count of this clonotype is one. The junction differs from germline at one of its ends, possibly a read error. The V gene is TRBV5-8, the J gene TRBJ2-5; TRBD1 aligns across 8 bases. The CDR3 has 13 residues. Germline CDR1 SGHTS, CDR2 YDEGEE. Written as DNA, the CDR3 is TGTGCCGGCAGCCCAACAGGGGGAGAGACCCAGCACTTC. Translation gives CAGSPTGGETQHF.

In the case of this clonotype: Mismatch with germline at one junction end may stem from a read error. The rearrangement joins TRBV6-1 to TRBJ2-7; 13 bases align to TRBD2. The germline V gene has CDR1 MNHNS and CDR2 SASEGT. The CDR3 runs 15 residues. The CDR3 reads CVSSEEGLAGNEQYF. CDR3 in DNA: TGTGTCAGCAGTGAAGAGGGACTAGCGGGGAACGAGCAGTACTTC.

Turning to this clonotype: An end of the junction differs from the germline gene, which may be a read error. CDR3 coding DNA: TGTGCCAGCAGTATCTCTTGGACAGACACAGGGGAGCTGTTTTTT. This encodes CASSISWTDTGELFF. The V gene is TRBV12-3 or TRBV12-4, the J gene TRBJ2-2, with D possibly TRBD1 on 6 matching bases. The CDR3 is made up of 15 amino acids.

On this clonotype: At one end the junction does not follow the germline gene, possibly because of a read error. The chain is built from TRBV6-6 and TRBJ2-7, with 8 positions matching TRBD1. This CDR3 has 16 amino acids. Germline V gene sequence: CDR1 MNHNY, CDR2 SVGAGI (reference sequence). CDR3 region: CASRMTGDILPYEQYF. The CDR3 region has the DNA TGTGCCAGCAGGATGACAGGGGACATCCTCCCCTACGAGCAATACTTC.

As regards this clonotype: Possible read error: a much larger clone is one base away. The CDR3 does not end in the conserved phenylalanine or tryptophan, so this is likely a read error. CDR3 nucleotides: TGCGCCAGCAGCCAATTTAGCGGAGCTACAGATACGCAGTATTGT. Its protein is CASSQFSGATDTQYC. The rearrangement links TRBV4-1 to TRBJ2-3; D possibly corresponds to TRBD2 (6 bases). The germline V gene encodes CDR1 MGHRA and CDR2 YSYEKL. Trimming took 2 bases from V and 3 from J, leaving 12 bases between them. The CDR3 has 15 residues.

Remarks on this clonotype: An end of the junction does not agree with germline; a read error may underlie this. The CDR3 DNA reads TGTGCCAGCGATTACTCGACTTTGGGAGGAGGGACTGGAGCTTTCTTT. Its translation: CASDYSTLGGGTGAFF. The gene calls are TRBV6-5 and TRBJ1-1, with a possible D match to TRBD1 (5 bases). The V gene's germline CDR1 is MNHEY and CDR2 SVGAGI. This CDR3 is 16 amino acids long.

As to this clonotype: One junction end does not reproduce the germline sequence, and a read error may be involved. The chain couples TRBV11-2 to TRBJ2-6; 8 bases line up with TRBD1. CDR1 is SGHAT, CDR2 FQNNGV, per germline. The CDR3 has 16 amino acids. The CDR3 DNA is TGTGCAAGCAGCTCCCAGGGGGCGGCTGGGGCCAACTTCCTGACTTTC. Translated: CASSSQGAAGANFLTF.

V and J are TRBV4-2 and TRBJ2-7, with D hard to call. The CDR3 contains 14 residues. V lost 0 bases to trimming and J lost 3 bases, with 9 bases between them. The V gene's germline CDR1 is LGHNA and CDR2 YNFKEQ. CDR3 sequence (DNA): TGTGCCAGCAGCCAAGATTTCAGCCTCTACGAGCAGTACTTC. Translation: CASSQDFSLYEQYF.

This clonotype has only one observation. This CDR3 fails to terminate in the conserved phenylalanine or tryptophan, so it likely reflects a read error. The limits of the CDR3 on the DNA are not certain, so only TCRdb's listed CDR3 is given. The chain uses TRBV11-2 and TRBJ2-2; TRBD1, the table's D call, lacks a check against the DNA. The CDR3 extends over 15 residues, inclusive of both ends. Per the germline V gene, CDR1 is SGHAT and CDR2 is FQNNGV. The CDR3: CASSLGTGDTGELLL.

The gene calls are TRBV11-2 and TRBJ2-7, with TRBD2 matching over 11 bases. Trimming took 3 bases from V and 3 from J; bases not matched to a gene: 16. Germline CDR1 and CDR2: SGHAT and FQNNGV. CDR3 length equals 19 residues. The CDR3 DNA reads as TGTGCCAGCAGCTTTAGAGTTAGCGGGAGGGCGAGTCTTTACTACGAGCAGTACGTC. Protein: CASSFRVSGRASLYYEQYV.

This sequence joins TRBV6-5 and TRBJ2-7, with 8 bases identical to TRBD2. The CDR3 loop spans 15 amino acids. Germline V gives CDR1 MNHEY, CDR2 SVGAGI. Trimming cost V 6 bases and J 6 bases; bases outside gene matches: 13. The CDR3 loop reads CASRPPRAGACEQYF. The CDR3, as DNA: TGTGCCAGCAGACCCCCAAGAGCGGGAGCCTGCGAGCAGTACTTC.